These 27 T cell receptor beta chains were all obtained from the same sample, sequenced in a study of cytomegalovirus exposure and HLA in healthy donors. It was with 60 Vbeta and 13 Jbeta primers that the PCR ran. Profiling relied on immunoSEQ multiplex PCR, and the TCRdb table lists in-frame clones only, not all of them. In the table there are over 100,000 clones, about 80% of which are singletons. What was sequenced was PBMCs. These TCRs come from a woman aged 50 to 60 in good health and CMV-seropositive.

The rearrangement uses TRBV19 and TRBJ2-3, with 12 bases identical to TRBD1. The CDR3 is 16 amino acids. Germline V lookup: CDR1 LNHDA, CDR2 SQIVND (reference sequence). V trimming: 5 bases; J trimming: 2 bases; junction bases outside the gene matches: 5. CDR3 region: CASSPGTGGNTDTQYF. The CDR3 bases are TGTGCCAGTAGTCCCGGGACAGGGGGCAACACAGATACGCAGTATTTT.

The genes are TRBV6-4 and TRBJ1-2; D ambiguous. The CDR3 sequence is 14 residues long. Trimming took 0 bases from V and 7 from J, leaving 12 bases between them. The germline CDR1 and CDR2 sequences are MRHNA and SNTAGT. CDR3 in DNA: TGTGCCAGCAGTGACTCGCGGGGAAAAGGTGGCTACACCTTC. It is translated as CASSDSRGKGGYTF.

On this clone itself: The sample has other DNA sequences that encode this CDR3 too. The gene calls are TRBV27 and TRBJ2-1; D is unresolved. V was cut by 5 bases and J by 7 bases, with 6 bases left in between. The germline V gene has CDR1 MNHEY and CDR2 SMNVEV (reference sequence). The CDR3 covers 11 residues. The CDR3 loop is CASSRGNEQFF. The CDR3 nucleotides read TGTGCCAGCAGTCGAGGTAATGAGCAGTTCTTC.

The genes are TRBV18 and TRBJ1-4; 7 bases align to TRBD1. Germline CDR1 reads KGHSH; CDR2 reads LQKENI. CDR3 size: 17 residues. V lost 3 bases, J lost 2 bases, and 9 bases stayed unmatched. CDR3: CASSPLTGMATNEKLFF. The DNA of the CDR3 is TGTGCCAGCTCACCTCTGACAGGGATGGCGACTAATGAAAAACTGTTTTTT. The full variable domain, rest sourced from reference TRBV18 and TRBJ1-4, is NAGVMQNPRHLVRRRGQEARLRCSPMKGHSHVYWYRQLPEEGLKFMVYLQKENIIDESGMPKERFSAEFPKEGPSILRIQQVVRGDSAAYFCASSPLTGMATNEKLFFGSGTQLSVL.

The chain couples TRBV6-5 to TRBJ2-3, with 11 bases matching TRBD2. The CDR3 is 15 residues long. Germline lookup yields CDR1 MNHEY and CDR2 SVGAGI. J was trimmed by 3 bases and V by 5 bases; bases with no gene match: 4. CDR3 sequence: CASSQTSGGTDTQYF. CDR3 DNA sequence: TGTGCCAGCAGTCAAACTAGCGGGGGTACAGATACGCAGTATTTT.

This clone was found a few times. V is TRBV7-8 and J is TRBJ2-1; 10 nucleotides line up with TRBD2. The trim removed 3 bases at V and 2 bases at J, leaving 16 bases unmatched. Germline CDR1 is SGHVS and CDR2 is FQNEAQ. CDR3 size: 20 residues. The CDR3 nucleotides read TGTGCCAGCAGCTTGATGGGCCCGTGGGAGCGGGGGGGCCCCTACAATGAGCAGTTCTTC. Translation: CASSLMGPWERGGPYNEQFF.

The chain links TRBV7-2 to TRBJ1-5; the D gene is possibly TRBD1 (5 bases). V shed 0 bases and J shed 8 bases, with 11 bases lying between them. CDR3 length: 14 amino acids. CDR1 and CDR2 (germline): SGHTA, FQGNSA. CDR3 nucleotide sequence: TGTGCCAGCAGCTTAGCCGGCGGGGCCGAGCCCCAGCATTTT. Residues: CASSLAGGAEPQHF.

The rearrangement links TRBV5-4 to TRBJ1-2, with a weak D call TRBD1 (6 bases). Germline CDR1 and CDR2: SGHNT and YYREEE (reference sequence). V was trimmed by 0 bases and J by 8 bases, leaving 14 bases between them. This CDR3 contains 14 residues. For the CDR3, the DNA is TGTGCCAGCAGCTTGGCCGCAGGGGATGGCGGCTACACCTTC. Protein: CASSLAAGDGGYTF.

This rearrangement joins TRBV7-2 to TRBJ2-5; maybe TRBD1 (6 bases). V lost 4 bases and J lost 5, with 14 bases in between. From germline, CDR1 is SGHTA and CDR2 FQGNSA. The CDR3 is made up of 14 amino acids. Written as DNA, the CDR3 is TGTGCCAGCAGCTCTATGACAGGAGGCGAGACCCAGTACTTC. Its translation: CASSSMTGGETQYF. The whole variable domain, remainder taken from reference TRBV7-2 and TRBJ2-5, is GAGVSQSPSNKVTEKGKDVELRCDPISGHTALYWYRQSLGQGLEFLIYFQGNSAPDKSGLPSDRFSAERTGGSVSTLTIQRTQQEDSAVYLCASSSMTGGETQYFGPGTRLLVL.

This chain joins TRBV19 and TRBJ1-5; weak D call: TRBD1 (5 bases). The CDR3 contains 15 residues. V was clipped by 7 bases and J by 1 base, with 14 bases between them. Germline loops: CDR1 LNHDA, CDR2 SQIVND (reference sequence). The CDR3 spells CASTVQGRSNQPQHF. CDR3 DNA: TGTGCCAGTACCGTCCAGGGAAGGAGCAATCAGCCCCAGCATTTT.

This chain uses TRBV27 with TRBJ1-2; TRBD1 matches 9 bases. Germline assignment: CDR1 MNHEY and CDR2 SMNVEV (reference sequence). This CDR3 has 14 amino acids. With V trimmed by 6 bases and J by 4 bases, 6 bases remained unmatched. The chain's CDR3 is CASRETGGAYGYTF. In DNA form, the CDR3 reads TGTGCCAGCAGAGAGACAGGGGGGGCCTATGGCTACACCTTC.

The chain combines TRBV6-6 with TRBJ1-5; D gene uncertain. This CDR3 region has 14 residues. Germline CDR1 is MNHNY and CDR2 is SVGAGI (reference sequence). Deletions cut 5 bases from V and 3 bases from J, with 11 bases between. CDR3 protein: CASSLRRNNQPQHF. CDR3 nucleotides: TGTGCCAGCAGTCTTCGGCGGAACAATCAGCCCCAGCATTTT.

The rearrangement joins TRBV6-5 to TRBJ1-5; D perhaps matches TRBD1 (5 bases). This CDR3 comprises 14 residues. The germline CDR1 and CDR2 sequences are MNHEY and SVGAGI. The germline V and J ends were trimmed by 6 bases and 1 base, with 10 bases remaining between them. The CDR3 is CASSPGQSNQPQHF. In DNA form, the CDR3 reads TGTGCCAGCAGCCCAGGGCAAAGCAATCAGCCCCAGCATTTT.

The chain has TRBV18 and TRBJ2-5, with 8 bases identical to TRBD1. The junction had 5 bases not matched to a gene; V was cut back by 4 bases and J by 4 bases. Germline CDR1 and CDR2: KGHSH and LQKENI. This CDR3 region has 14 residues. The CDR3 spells CASSQTGDGETQYF. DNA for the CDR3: TGTGCCAGCTCACAGACAGGGGACGGAGAGACCCAGTACTTC.

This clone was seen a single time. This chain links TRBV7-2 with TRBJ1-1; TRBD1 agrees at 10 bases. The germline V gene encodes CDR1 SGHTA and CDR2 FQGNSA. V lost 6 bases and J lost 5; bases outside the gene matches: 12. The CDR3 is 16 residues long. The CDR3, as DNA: TGTGCCAGCAGGCCGAGACAGGGGGCCTGGAGGACTGAAGCTTTCTTT. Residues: CASRPRQGAWRTEAFF.

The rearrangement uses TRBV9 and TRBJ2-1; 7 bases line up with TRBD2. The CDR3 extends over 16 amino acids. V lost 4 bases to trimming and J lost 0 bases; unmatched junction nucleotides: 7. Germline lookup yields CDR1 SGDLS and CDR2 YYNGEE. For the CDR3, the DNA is TGTGCCAGCAGCCCTATGGCGGGGGTCTCCTACAATGAGCAGTTCTTC. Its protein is CASSPMAGVSYNEQFF.

CDR3: CASSRQDLSGNTIYF. The CDR3 nucleotides read TGTGCCAGCAGCCGACAGGACCTCTCTGGAAACACCATATATTTT. The V call is TRBV6-5, the J call TRBJ1-3; D possibly corresponds to TRBD1 (6 bases). Germline V CDR1 and CDR2: MNHEY, SVGAGI. The CDR3 totals 15 residues. The V end lost 6 bases, the J end lost 0 bases, and 12 bases lay between the germline ends.

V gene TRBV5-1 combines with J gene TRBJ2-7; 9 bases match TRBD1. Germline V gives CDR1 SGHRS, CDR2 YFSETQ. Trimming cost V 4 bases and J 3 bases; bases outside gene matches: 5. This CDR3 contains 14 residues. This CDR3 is CASSQGTGNYEQYF. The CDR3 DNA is TGCGCCAGCAGCCAAGGGACAGGGAACTACGAGCAGTACTTC.

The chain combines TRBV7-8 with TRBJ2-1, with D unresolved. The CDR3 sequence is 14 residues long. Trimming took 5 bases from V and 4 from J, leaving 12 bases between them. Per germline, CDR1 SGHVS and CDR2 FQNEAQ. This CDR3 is CASSRRDKYNEQFF. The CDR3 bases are TGTGCCAGCAGCCGGCGAGACAAATACAATGAGCAGTTCTTC.

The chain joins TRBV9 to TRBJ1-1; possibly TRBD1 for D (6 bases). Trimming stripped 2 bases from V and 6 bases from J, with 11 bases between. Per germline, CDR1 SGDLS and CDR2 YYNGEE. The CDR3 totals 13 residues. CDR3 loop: CASSVGGQAEAFF. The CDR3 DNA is TGTGCCAGCAGCGTGGGGGGGCAGGCTGAAGCTTTCTTT.

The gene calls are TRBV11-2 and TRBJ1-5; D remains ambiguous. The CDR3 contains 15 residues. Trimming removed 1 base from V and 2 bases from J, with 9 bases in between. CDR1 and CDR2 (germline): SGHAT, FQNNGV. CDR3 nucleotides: TGTGCCAGCAGCTTAGGAGGATTTGGCAATCAGCCCCAGCATTTT. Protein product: CASSLGGFGNQPQHF.

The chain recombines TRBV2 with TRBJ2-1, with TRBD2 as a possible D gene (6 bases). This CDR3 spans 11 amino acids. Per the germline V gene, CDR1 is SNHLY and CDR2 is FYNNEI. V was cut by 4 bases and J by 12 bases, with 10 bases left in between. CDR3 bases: TGTGCCAGCAGTGGGGACTCTGGGCAGTTCTTC. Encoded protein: CASSGDSGQFF.

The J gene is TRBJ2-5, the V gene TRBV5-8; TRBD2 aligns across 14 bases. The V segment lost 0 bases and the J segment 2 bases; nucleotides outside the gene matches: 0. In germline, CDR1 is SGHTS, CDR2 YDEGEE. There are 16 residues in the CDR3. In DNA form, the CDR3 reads TGTGCCAGCAGCTTGGGACTAGCGGGAGGGCAAGAGACCCAGTACTTC. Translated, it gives CASSLGLAGGQETQYF.

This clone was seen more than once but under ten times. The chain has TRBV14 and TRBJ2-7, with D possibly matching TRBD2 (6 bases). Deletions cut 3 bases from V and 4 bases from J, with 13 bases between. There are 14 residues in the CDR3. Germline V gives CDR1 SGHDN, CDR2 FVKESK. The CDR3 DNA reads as TGTGCCAGCAGCCACAACTGGAGGGAGTACGAGCAGTACTTC. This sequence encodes CASSHNWREYEQYF.

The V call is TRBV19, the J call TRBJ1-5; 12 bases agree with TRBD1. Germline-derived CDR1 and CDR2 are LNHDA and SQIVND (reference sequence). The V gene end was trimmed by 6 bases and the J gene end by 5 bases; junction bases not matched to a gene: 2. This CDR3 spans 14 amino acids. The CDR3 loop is CASRGQGADQPQHF. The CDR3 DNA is TGTGCCAGTAGGGGACAGGGGGCGGATCAGCCCCAGCATTTT.

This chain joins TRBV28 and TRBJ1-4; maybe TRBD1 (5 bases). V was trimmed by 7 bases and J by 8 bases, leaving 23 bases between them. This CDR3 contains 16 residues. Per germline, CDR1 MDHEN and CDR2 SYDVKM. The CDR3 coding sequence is TGTGCCAGCACCTCCAGGGCGGGGAGGAATAAAGAAAAACTGTTTTTT. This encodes CASTSRAGRNKEKLFF.

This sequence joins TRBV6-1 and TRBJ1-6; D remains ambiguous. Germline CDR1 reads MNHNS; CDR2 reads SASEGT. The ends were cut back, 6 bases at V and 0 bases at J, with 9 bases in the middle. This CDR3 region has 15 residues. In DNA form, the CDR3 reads TGTGCCAGCAGCCAAGGGAGCTCCTATAATTCACCCCTCCACTTT. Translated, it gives CASSQGSSYNSPLHF.